This is a list of T cell receptor beta chains from one sample in a study of long-term antiretroviral therapy in people with HIV. Sequencing was performed with immunoSEQ multiplex PCR; in TCRdb, only in-frame clones are kept and a portion is missing. Altogether 20,000 or so clones are present, 79% being singletons, with the ten largest covering under 8%. The sequencing here drew on unsorted PBMCs, taken at the start of antiretroviral therapy, before treatment. The receptor set was obtained from a young man with HIV. CDR3s include the opening cysteine and the closing phenylalanine or tryptophan. D genes are given only for firm matches. Rows give clone size only sometimes, using once, few, many, or a class for an expanded clone.

j_gene,d_gene,abundance,v_gene,CDR3nt,CDR3aa
TRBJ2-7,TRBD1,NA,TRBV5-4,TGTGCCAGCAGCTTGGGACCCTCGGGACAGGGGTCCTACGAGCAGTACTTC,CASSLGPSGQGSYEQYF
TRBJ1-5,NA,once,TRBV5-1,TGCGCCAGCAGCCCCGGGGCAGGGGAAGGGCAGCCCCAGCATTTT,CASSPGAGEGQPQHF
TRBJ2-1,TRBD2,NA,TRBV5-1,TGCGCCAGCAGCTTGAAGGGACTAGCGGACAAGGATGAGCAGTTCTTC,CASSLKGLADKDEQFF
TRBJ1-5,NA,NA,TRBV28,TGTGCCAGCAGTGACAGGCATAGCAATCAGCCCCAGCATTTT,CASSDRHSNQPQHF
TRBJ2-2,TRBD2,NA,TRBV27,TGTGCCAGCAGTTCGACTAGCGGAGAGGGAAGCGGGGAGCTGTTTTTT,CASSSTSGEGSGELFF
TRBJ2-7,NA,NA,TRBV19,TGTGCCAGTGGTCGGGGTCCCTACGAGCAGTACTTC,CASGRGPYEQYF
TRBJ1-1,TRBD1,NA,TRBV27,TGTGCCAGCAGACTCCAGGGGGCTGGAACTGAAGCTTTCTTT,CASRLQGAGTEAFF
TRBJ1-2,TRBD1,NA,TRBV28,TGTGCCAGCAGTGGACAGGGGCTCGGCTACACCTTC,CASSGQGLGYTF
TRBJ1-1,NA,NA,TRBV6-7,TGTGCCAGCAGTTACGGGTTGTTGGTCCCTCGGGCTGAAGCTTTCTTT,CASSYGLLVPRAEAFF
TRBJ2-1,TRBD2,NA,TRBV30,TGTGCCACCCAGCGAGCGGGAGGATTCAATGAGCAGTTCTTC,CATQRAGGFNEQFF
TRBJ2-5,TRBD1,NA,TRBV5-1,TGCGCCAGCAGCCCCGAGGGACAGGGAAAGACCCAGTACTTC,CASSPEGQGKTQYF
TRBJ2-6,TRBD2,NA,TRBV28,TGTGCCAGCAGTTCTAGCGGGAGGGCCTTAGGGGCCAACGTCCTGACTTTC,CASSSSGRALGANVLTF
TRBJ2-1,NA,NA,TRBV6-6,TGTGCCAGCAGTTACAATCCGGCTGAGCAGTTCTTC,CASSYNPAEQFF
TRBJ2-7,TRBD1,NA,TRBV27,TGTGCCAGCAGTAAGACAGGGCACGAGCAGTACTTC,CASSKTGHEQYF
TRBJ1-4,NA,NA,TRBV6-1,TGTGCCAGCAGTGAAGCTGGATGGGGATCGCGTCGGGAAAAACTGTTTTTT,CASSEAGWGSRREKLFF
TRBJ1-2,NA,NA,TRBV5-4,TGTGCCAGCAGCCCGGGGGCAGGCTATGGCTACACCTTC,CASSPGAGYGYTF
TRBJ2-6,NA,NA,TRBV25-1,TGTGCCTCGTCGGGTTTCGGAGGCGTTGGGGCCAACGTCCTGACTTTC,CASSGFGGVGANVLTF
TRBJ2-7,NA,few,TRBV27,TGTGCCAGCAGTCCAACTTTTGGATCCGCCGAGCAGTACTTC,CASSPTFGSAEQYF
TRBJ2-3,NA,NA,TRBV4-1,TGCGCCAGCAGCCAAGAAGGGTTCTCGGCTGATACGCAGTATTTT,CASSQEGFSADTQYF
TRBJ1-4,NA,NA,TRBV28,TGTGCCAGCAGGGAGAGGGGGTTCAGAGAAAAACTGTTTTTT,CASRERGFREKLFF
TRBJ1-4,NA,NA,TRBV6-5,TGTGCCAGCAGCTACTCGGTGGGGCCGGAAAAACTGTTTTTT,CASSYSVGPEKLFF
TRBJ2-7,TRBD2,NA,TRBV28,TGTGCCAGCAGCGGACTAGCGGGGTACTCCTACGAGCAGTACTTC,CASSGLAGYSYEQYF
TRBJ2-3,NA,NA,TRBV27,TGTGCCAGCAGTTTTGCGGGAAGCACAGATACGCAGTATTTT,CASSFAGSTDTQYF
TRBJ2-1,NA,NA,TRBV21-1,TGTGCCAGCATCCTGGACCAGAATGAGCAGTTCTTC,CASILDQNEQFF
TRBJ1-4,TRBD1,NA,TRBV7-2,TGTGCCAGCAGTCCGGACAGGGGGGATGAAAAACTGTTTTTT,CASSPDRGDEKLFF
TRBJ1-1,NA,once,TRBV28,TGTGCCAGCACCATCCCCGGGGGAATAGCTTTCTTT,CASTIPGGIAFF
TRBJ2-2,NA,few,TRBV18,TGTGCCAGCTCTAGGTCCAATGCGAACACCGGGGAGCTGTTTTTT,CASSRSNANTGELFF
TRBJ1-2,TRBD1,few,TRBV19,TGTGCCAGTAGCCCGACAGGGGGCAACTCTTATGGCTACACCTTC,CASSPTGGNSYGYTF
TRBJ2-5,NA,NA,TRBV30,TGTGCCTGGACTAGCGCGGAGACCCAGTACTTC,CAWTSAETQYF
TRBJ2-5,TRBD2,NA,TRBV2,TGTGCCAGCATGAATAGCGGGGGGATACAAGAGACCCAGTACTTC,CASMNSGGIQETQYF
TRBJ1-1,NA,once,TRBV28,TGTGCCAGCGGTACAGGGCAAGCCTCTTACATGAACACTGAAGCTTTCTTT,CASGTGQASYMNTEAFF
TRBJ2-1,NA,NA,TRBV9,TGTGCCAGCAGCGTAGGCGACAGCTCCTACAATGAGCAGTTCTTC,CASSVGDSSYNEQFF
TRBJ2-5,NA,NA,TRBV18,TGTGCCAGCGGGTACAGGGACCCTTTGCGTTTTTTATACTTC,CASGYRDPLRFLYF
TRBJ2-7,NA,NA,TRBV9,TGTGCCAGCAGCGTAACGGGGGACTCCTACGAGCAGTACTTC,CASSVTGDSYEQYF
TRBJ2-7,NA,few,TRBV28,TGTGCCAGCAGCCCAACGGCGTACGAGCAGTACTTC,CASSPTAYEQYF
TRBJ1-4,NA,NA,TRBV9,TGTGCCAGCAGCACGGACCGGGCCTCGAATGAAAAACTGTTTTTT,CASSTDRASNEKLFF
TRBJ2-7,NA,NA,TRBV5-4,TGTGCCAGCAGCTCGGCCCGGAGCCCCTCCTACGAGCAGTACTTC,CASSSARSPSYEQYF
TRBJ2-3,NA,NA,TRBV28,TGTGCCAGCAGTCCAACCACAGATACGCAGTATTTT,CASSPTTDTQYF
TRBJ1-1,NA,NA,TRBV5-6,TGTGCCAGCAGCTCTCGGGGCGGACGATGGGAAGCTTTCTTT,CASSSRGGRWEAFF
TRBJ1-1,NA,once,TRBV7-2,TGTGCCAGCAGCTTATATGGGGGGTTTGGAGCCACTGAAGCTTTCTTT,CASSLYGGFGATEAFF
TRBJ2-7,NA,NA,TRBV7-2,TGTGCCAGCAGCACCCGATCCGGAGGGGCCTACGAGCAGTACTTC,CASSTRSGGAYEQYF
TRBJ1-2,NA,NA,TRBV10-3,TGTGCCATCAATCCCTTAAGCCTTAACTATGGCTACACCTTC,CAINPLSLNYGYTF
TRBJ2-1,NA,NA,TRBV28,TGTGCCAGCAGTTTTGGGGGTACCTACAATGAGCAGTTCTTC,CASSFGGTYNEQFF
TRBJ1-1,NA,once,TRBV7-2,TGTGCCAGCAGCTTAGCGGCAGGGAACACTGAAGCTTTCTTT,CASSLAAGNTEAFF
TRBJ1-1,NA,NA,TRBV9,TGTGCCAGCAGTCCCTCTGTTAACACTGAAGCTTTCTTT,CASSPSVNTEAFF
TRBJ2-3,TRBD1,medium-sized,TRBV4-3,TGCGCCAGCAGCCAAGATCCGTCGACAGGGGCTTTGGATACGCAGTATTTT,CASSQDPSTGALDTQYF
TRBJ2-1,TRBD2,NA,TRBV7-3,TGTGCCAGCAGCTTAATCGACCGGGAGGGTAGGGATGAGCAGTTCTTC,CASSLIDREGRDEQFF
TRBJ1-2,NA,NA,TRBV18,TGTGCCAGCTCACCTACGGCCGACAGTTATGGCTACACCTTC,CASSPTADSYGYTF
TRBJ1-2,NA,NA,TRBV6-5,TGTGCCAGCAGTCAAGGACGGACAGATGGCTACACCTTC,CASSQGRTDGYTF
TRBJ2-1,TRBD1,NA,TRBV18,TGTGCCAGCTCACCAGGGACAGGGGACAACAATGAGCAGTTCTTC,CASSPGTGDNNEQFF
TRBJ2-3,TRBD2,NA,TRBV6-5,TGTGCCAGCTCACTGCGGGAGGGCACAGATACGCAGTATTTT,CASSLREGTDTQYF
TRBJ2-1,TRBD2,once,TRBV10-1,TGCGCCAGCAGTGAGCGGGAGGGCCTCTACAATGAGCAGTTCTTC,CASSEREGLYNEQFF
TRBJ1-1,NA,NA,TRBV15,TGTGCCACCAGCAGAGATGGTAGGGATCGCACTGAAGCTTTCTTT,CATSRDGRDRTEAFF
TRBJ2-3,NA,NA,TRBV5-1,TGCGCCAGCAGCTTGGCAGATACGCAGTATTTT,CASSLADTQYF
TRBJ1-5,NA,NA,TRBV9,TGTGCCAGCAGCGTAGGAGATAGCAATCAGCCCCAGCATTTT,CASSVGDSNQPQHF
TRBJ2-1,NA,NA,TRBV2,TGTGCCAGCAGTCAAAAATTAACTTGGGGGGAGCAGTTCTTC,CASSQKLTWGEQFF
TRBJ2-5,TRBD2,NA,TRBV19,TGTGCCAGTAGTAGGGGACTAGCGGGCCAAGAGACCCAGTACTTC,CASSRGLAGQETQYF
TRBJ2-3,NA,NA,TRBV28,TGTGCCAGCAGTTTACAGTGGGCCCGGACAGATACGCAGTATTTT,CASSLQWARTDTQYF
TRBJ2-7,NA,NA,TRBV14,TGTGCCAGCAGCTTTACAACTGGTTACGAGCAGTACTTC,CASSFTTGYEQYF
TRBJ2-7,TRBD2,NA,TRBV7-2,TGTGCCAGCAGCTTTGGACTAGCGGGCAGCTCCTACGAGCAGTACTTC,CASSFGLAGSSYEQYF